The 25 T cell receptor beta chains below all came from one sample that was sequenced in a study of T cell repertoires in cytomegalovirus infection. Which antigens these TCRs recognize remains unknown. Each CDR3 protein gets one entry after TCRdb re-called the reads with MiXCR. The sample has fewer than 130,000 distinct CDR3 sequences, less than 55% seen once. Sequencing was performed on CD8+ T cells from cultured PBMCs, taken from culture after CMV antigen stimulation. The source is a human donor in good health (CMV status not recorded). Some clones in this sample may be carry-over from other donors' samples.

The chain carries TRBV12-3 or TRBV12-4 and TRBJ1-2; no definite D call. V was cut by 6 bases and J by 3 bases, with 11 bases left in between. This CDR3 region has 13 residues. The CDR3 region is CASSFAMDYGYTF. In DNA, the CDR3 is TGTGCCAGCAGCTTCGCCATGGACTATGGCTACACCTTC.

The V gene is TRBV5-3, the J gene TRBJ2-1; 7 bases are shared with TRBD2. TRBV5-3 is treated as an ORF (open reading frame) with a function not yet certain. The CDR3 runs 15 residues. V shed 8 bases and J 2 bases; nucleotides not matched to a gene: 10. This CDR3 is CASSLRTRAYNEQFF. CDR3 coding DNA: TGTGCCAGCAGCCTTAGGACTAGGGCCTACAATGAGCAGTTCTTC.

This sequence joins TRBV7-6 and TRBJ1-3; maybe TRBD1 (6 bases). Trimming shortened V by 4 bases and J by 4 bases, and 14 bases separated the two germline ends. The CDR3 covers 15 residues. Germline values: CDR1 SGHVS, CDR2 FNYEAQ. CDR3 residues: CASSSPQGLGNTIYF. DNA for the CDR3: TGTGCCAGCAGCTCGCCCCAGGGGTTGGGAAACACCATATATTTT.

This clonotype has ten or more counts. The chain is built from TRBV4-1 and TRBJ1-1; D is perhaps TRBD1 (5 bases). V shed 3 bases and J shed 10 bases, with 12 bases lying between them. From germline, CDR1 is MGHRA and CDR2 YSYEKL. CDR3 length: 12 residues. The CDR3 DNA reads as TGCGCCAGCAGCCAGGGGGGGACTCGAGCTTTCTTT. Its protein product is CASSQGGTRAFF.

This clonotype has just a few counts. The V call is TRBV7-9, the J call TRBJ1-5, with D perhaps TRBD1 (5 bases). The CDR3 spans 13 residues. CDR1 is SEHNR and CDR2 is FQNEAQ in the germline V gene (reference sequence). The V end was cut by 0 bases, the J end by 11 bases, with 11 bases between. The CDR3 DNA is TGTGCCAGCAGCTTAGCGGGGGAGGTGGCCCAGCATTTT. Amino acid sequence: CASSLAGEVAQHF.

This sequence joins TRBV29-1 and TRBJ1-2; the match to TRBD1 covers 8 bases. V lost 0 bases to trimming and J lost 4 bases; unmatched junction nucleotides: 10. The CDR3 loop spans 16 amino acids. Germline V gene lookup returns CDR1 SQVTM and CDR2 ANQGSEA. CDR3 residues: CSVEDSKTGGSYGYTF. CDR3 DNA sequence: TGCAGCGTTGAAGATAGTAAAACAGGGGGGTCCTATGGCTACACCTTC.

V usage is TRBV11-1 and J usage is TRBJ2-1, with 9 bases fitting TRBD1. The CDR3 has 14 amino acids. V shed 5 bases and J 7 bases; nucleotides not matched to a gene: 6. Looked up from germline, CDR1 is SGHAT and CDR2 is FQDESV (reference sequence). The CDR3, as DNA: TGTGCCAGCAGCACAGGGGGCAATACAAATGAGCAGTTCTTC. Its protein product is CASSTGGNTNEQFF.

CDR3 coding DNA: TGTGCCAGCAGTTTTGGCAGGGGGTACAATGAGCAGTTCTTC. Translating gives CASSFGRGYNEQFF. This sequence joins TRBV27 and TRBJ2-1; 7 bases agree with TRBD1. CDR3 length: 14 residues. Unmatched junction bases numbered 3, after V lost 3 bases and J lost 4 bases. CDR1 is MNHEY and CDR2 is SMNVEV in the germline V gene (reference sequence).

This clonotype has at least ten counts. V gene TRBV6-1 combines with J gene TRBJ1-1; D is undetermined. The CDR3 spans 13 residues. Deletions cut 6 bases from V and 3 bases from J, with 11 bases between. Germline lookup yields CDR1 MNHNS and CDR2 SASEGT. Here the CDR3 DNA reads TGTGCCAGCAGGCACGGATTTTACACTGAAGCTTTCTTT. It specifies CASRHGFYTEAFF.

The V and J genes are TRBV7-9 and TRBJ2-2; weak D call: TRBD2 (6 bases). The germline gives CDR1 SEHNR, CDR2 FQNEAQ (reference sequence). This CDR3 contains 13 residues. V gave up 5 bases and J gave up 4 bases, with 8 bases separating them. This CDR3 is CASSIGSTGELFF. DNA for the CDR3: TGTGCCAGCAGCATCGGGAGCACCGGGGAGCTGTTTTTT.

The chain carries TRBV2 and TRBJ2-2; D is uncertain. CDR1 and CDR2 from the germline V gene are SNHLY and FYNNEI. V shed 8 bases and J shed 2 bases, with 18 bases lying between them. The CDR3 consists of 16 residues. The CDR3 DNA is TGTGCCAGCGCACAGACTCAAATGGGAAACACCGGGGAGCTGTTTTTT. Translated: CASAQTQMGNTGELFF.

This clonotype was seen a handful of times. The V and J genes are TRBV13 and TRBJ2-1, with D possibly matching TRBD2 (6 bases). The germline V gene encodes CDR1 PRHDT and CDR2 FYEKMQ (reference sequence). The length of the CDR3 is 14 residues. Trimming left V 8 bases short and J 0 bases short, with 11 bases between. The CDR3 reads CASAGWSSYNEQFF. The CDR3 DNA reads as TGTGCCAGCGCGGGGTGGAGCTCCTACAATGAGCAGTTCTTC.

The chain joins TRBV7-3 to TRBJ2-1; 11 bases map to TRBD2. The CDR3 loop spans 15 amino acids. With 4 bases clipped from V and 8 bases from J, the junction kept 7 bases outside the gene matches. The germline CDR1 and CDR2 sequences are SGHTA and FQGTGA. The CDR3 region is CASSSSSGGEYEQFF. CDR3 nucleotides: TGTGCCAGCAGCTCCAGTAGCGGGGGGGAGTATGAGCAGTTCTTC.

As for this clonotype: Possible read error: a much larger clone is one base away. The chain joins TRBV13 to TRBJ1-1; TRBD1 is a possible D gene (5 bases). The CDR3 has 15 residues. Germline values: CDR1 PRHDT, CDR2 FYEKMQ (reference sequence). CDR3 sequence reads: CASSPRVFMNNEAFF. The CDR3, as DNA: TGTGCCAGCAGCCCCAGGGTTTTTATGAACAATGAAGCTTTCTTT.

CDR3 DNA: TGTGCCAGTAGTCACCTATCGGTGAGCTCCTACAATGAGCAGTTCTTC. It yields the protein CASSHLSVSSYNEQFF. V gene TRBV19 combines with J gene TRBJ2-1; D unresolved. Looked up from germline, CDR1 is LNHDA and CDR2 is SQIVND (reference sequence). This CDR3 is 16 amino acids long. With 5 bases removed from V and 0 bases from J, the gap between germline ends came to 14 bases.

This clonotype was recorded at least ten times. This chain joins TRBV7-6 and TRBJ1-5, with a possible D match to TRBD1 (6 bases). In germline, CDR1 is SGHVS, CDR2 FNYEAQ. Trimming removed 0 bases from V and 7 bases from J, with 10 bases in between. This CDR3 is built from 14 residues. In nucleotides, the CDR3 is TGTGCCAGCAGCTTAGCGGCGGGGGGCCAGCCCCAGCATTTT. Its translation: CASSLAAGGQPQHF. The variable domain in full, completed from reference TRBV7-6 and TRBJ1-5, reads GAGVSQSPRYKVTKRGQDVALRCDPISGHVSLYWYRQALGQGPEFLTYFNYEAQQDKSGLPNDRFSAERPEGSISTLTIQRTEQRDSAMYRCASSLAAGGQPQHFGDGTRLSIL.

This clonotype was detected only a few times. This chain joins TRBV20-1 and TRBJ2-1, with 9 positions matching TRBD2. Germline V gives CDR1 DFQATT, CDR2 SNEGSKA (reference sequence). Germline trimming cut 6 bases from V and 0 bases from J; bases unmatched to any gene: 9. This CDR3 is 16 amino acids long. The CDR3 DNA follows: TGCAGTGCACTCGGGGCGGGGGGGTTCTCCTACAATGAGCAGTTCTTC. As protein: CSALGAGGFSYNEQFF.

The chain has TRBV25-1 and TRBJ2-5; 8 positions agree with TRBD1. Germline CDR1 is MGHDK and CDR2 is SYGVNS. V shed 4 bases and J 5 bases; nucleotides not matched to a gene: 9. This CDR3 has 15 residues. The CDR3 is CASSATGGRGETQYF. The CDR3, as DNA: TGTGCCAGCAGTGCCACAGGGGGAAGAGGGGAGACCCAGTACTTC.

The CDR3 nucleotides are TGTGCCAGCAGCTTAATGGCTTTCGGGGGAGGGTTGGCTGAAGCTTTCTTT. Protein sequence: CASSLMAFGGGLAEAFF. The chain is built from TRBV7-3 and TRBJ1-1, with D perhaps TRBD1 (5 bases). The CDR3 spans 17 residues. V lost 1 base and J 6 bases, leaving 21 bases between the germline ends. The germline CDR1 and CDR2 sequences are SGHTA and FQGTGA.

The chain employs TRBV9 and TRBJ2-1; no definite D call. CDR1 and CDR2 from the germline V gene are SGDLS and YYNGEE. Trimming left V 0 bases short and J 6 bases short, with 4 bases between. This CDR3 region has 12 residues. The DNA for the CDR3 is TGTGCCAGCAGCGTAGCTCCCAATGAGCAGTTCTTC. Amino acids: CASSVAPNEQFF. Full variable domain (remainder filled in from reference TRBV9 and TRBJ2-1): DSGVTQTPKHLITATGQRVTLRCSPRSGDLSVYWYQQSLDQGLQFLIQYYNGEERAKGNILERFSAQQFPDLHSELNLSSLELGDSALYFCASSVAPNEQFFGPGTRLTVL.

The CDR3 region is CASGPGGQETQYF. The DNA for the CDR3 is TGTGCCAGCGGCCCCGGGGGTCAAGAGACCCAGTACTTC. The chain links TRBV12-3 or TRBV12-4 to TRBJ2-5; D may be TRBD2 (6 bases). Between the trimmed V and J ends, which lost 8 bases and 2 bases, there was a span of 12 bases. The CDR3 length is 13 residues.

Regarding this clonotype: A junction end diverges from the germline sequence, so it may reflect a read error. The chain is built from TRBV12-3 or TRBV12-4 and TRBJ2-1, with D possibly being TRBD1 (6 bases). This CDR3 comprises 14 residues. The CDR3 DNA reads TGTGCCAGCAGGCGAGGGGGTATCTACAATGAGCAGCTCTTC. This encodes CASRRGGIYNEQLF.

The chain combines TRBV20-1 with TRBJ2-7, with 7 bases that match TRBD1. This CDR3 is 15 amino acids long. After removal of 0 bases from V and 2 bases from J, the junction contained 7 bases not matched to a gene. CDR1 is DFQATT, CDR2 SNEGSKA, per germline (reference sequence). In DNA form, the CDR3 reads TGCAGTGCTAGAGATCTGGTGGGACAGACCTACGAGCAGTACTTC. Its translation is CSARDLVGQTYEQYF.

This clonotype came up a few times. The rearrangement joins TRBV7-6 to TRBJ2-7; TRBD2 matches at 7 bases. This CDR3 contains 14 residues. Germline loops: CDR1 SGHVS, CDR2 FNYEAQ. Trimming removed 5 bases from V and 0 bases from J; junction bases left unmatched: 4. The CDR3 loop reads CASSRGESSYEQYF. CDR3 coding DNA: TGTGCCAGCAGCCGGGGGGAAAGCTCCTACGAGCAGTACTTC. The full variable domain, in which reference TRBV7-6 and TRBJ2-7 provide the parts outside the CDR3, is GAGVSQSPRYKVTKRGQDVALRCDPISGHVSLYWYRQALGQGPEFLTYFNYEAQQDKSGLPNDRFSAERPEGSISTLTIQRTEQRDSAMYRCASSRGESSYEQYFGPGTRLTVT.

The chain links TRBV11-2 to TRBJ2-1; 9 positions match TRBD1. Germline V gene sequence: CDR1 SGHAT, CDR2 FQNNGV. This CDR3 has 16 amino acids. V lost 4 bases and J lost 6; bases outside the gene matches: 10. CDR3 in DNA: TGTGCCAGCAGCTCCTCCGGGACAGGGAAACCCAATGAGCAGTTCTTC. Amino acids: CASSSSGTGKPNEQFF.